These T cell receptor beta chains were read from a single sample in a study of blood T cell repertoires in COVID-19. The assay was immunoSEQ multiplex PCR, and TCRdb's table has in-frame clones only and misses some. Of roughly 400,000 clones in the sample, approximately 91% were seen once. Sequences were obtained from PBMCs or T cells enriched from blood (not recorded which). The receptor source for this set is a woman between 35 and 50 years old with acute COVID-19. The CDR3 runs from the conserved cysteine through the conserved F or W. D genes are given only for firm matches. Size is stated for part of the rows, as once, few or many counts, or as a class when the clone is expanded.

D,V,size,J,CDR3,DNA
-,TRBV12-5,-,TRBJ1-1,CASGLVLTGRDNTEAFF,TGTGCTAGTGGTTTGGTACTAACCGGGAGGGATAACACTGAAGCTTTCTTT
-,TRBV4-2,-,TRBJ2-3,CASSQDNSGDTDTQYF,TGTGCCAGCAGCCAAGATAATAGCGGTGACACAGATACGCAGTATTTT
-,TRBV19,-,TRBJ2-1,CASSHGNRGGIPRDNEQFF,TGTGCCAGTAGTCACGGCAACAGGGGGGGAATTCCTCGGGACAATGAGCAGTTCTTC
-,TRBV6-4,-,TRBJ1-2,CAIFRRTYGYTF,TGTGCCATCTTCCGCCGGACTTATGGCTACACCTTC
TRBD2,TRBV7-6,-,TRBJ2-3,CASSLLAGGTSDTQYF,TGTGCCAGCAGCCTCCTAGCGGGGGGTACTTCAGATACGCAGTATTTT
TRBD1,TRBV28,-,TRBJ1-2,CASRTGGYGYTF,TGTGCCAGCAGGACAGGGGGATATGGCTACACCTTC
-,TRBV18,once,TRBJ1-5,CASSPGRSNQPQHF,TGTGCCAGCTCACCTGGCAGGAGCAATCAGCCCCAGCATTTT
TRBD1,TRBV6-5,-,TRBJ2-7,CASSPRTGHYEQYF,TGTGCCAGCAGTCCGAGGACAGGGCACTACGAGCAGTACTTC
-,TRBV23-1,-,TRBJ1-1,CASSQSQGPGTEAFF,TGCGCCAGCAGTCAATCCCAGGGGCCGGGCACTGAAGCTTTCTTT
TRBD2,TRBV4-1,once,TRBJ2-1,CASSGWEDSGGPEQFF,TGCGCCAGCAGCGGATGGGAGGATAGCGGGGGGCCCGAGCAGTTCTTC
-,TRBV11-3,-,TRBJ1-1,CASSGGDYTEAFF,TGTGCCAGCAGCGGGGGGGACTACACTGAAGCTTTCTTT
-,TRBV12-3/TRBV12-4,-,TRBJ1-2,CASDSGDGYTF,TGTGCCAGCGACAGTGGCGATGGCTACACCTTC
TRBD2,TRBV10-2,-,TRBJ2-1,CASSGSGGYNEQFF,TGCGCCAGCAGTGGAAGCGGGGGTTACAATGAGCAGTTCTTC
-,TRBV11-3,once,TRBJ2-1,CASSGNSYNEQFF,TGTGCCAGCAGCGGTAATAGCTACAATGAGCAGTTCTTC
TRBD1,TRBV29-1,-,TRBJ2-3,CSVGQGGSTDTQYF,TGCAGCGTTGGACAGGGCGGAAGCACAGATACGCAGTATTTT
-,TRBV19,-,TRBJ1-5,CASSMDSHNQPQHF,TGTGCCAGTAGTATGGACAGCCACAATCAGCCCCAGCATTTT
TRBD2,TRBV9,-,TRBJ2-3,CASSVGLAVITDTQYF,TGTGCCAGCAGCGTAGGACTAGCGGTGATCACAGATACGCAGTATTTT
TRBD1,TRBV2,-,TRBJ2-7,CASSVPGGAYEQYF,TGTGCCAGCAGTGTCCCAGGGGGAGCCTACGAGCAGTACTTC
-,TRBV18,once,TRBJ1-5,CASSPGGDQPQHF,TGTGCCAGCTCTCCGGGGGGGGATCAGCCCCAGCATTTT
-,TRBV29-1,-,TRBJ2-5,CSVEGGGSGETQYF,TGCAGCGTTGAAGGTGGGGGGAGTGGGGAGACCCAGTACTTC
-,TRBV18,-,TRBJ2-5,CASSPEVGRQETQYF,TGTGCCAGCTCACCAGAGGTGGGGAGGCAAGAGACCCAGTACTTC
-,TRBV4-2,-,TRBJ1-1,CASSLSESGSLIEAFF,TGTGCCAGCAGCCTCTCCGAATCGGGGTCCCTTATCGAAGCTTTCTTT
-,TRBV7-9,-,TRBJ1-6,CASRFGHLYSPLHF,TGTGCCAGCAGATTCGGACATCTTTATTCACCCCTCCACTTT
-,TRBV30,-,TRBJ1-4,CALDRVGNEKLFF,TGTGCCCTAGACCGTGTGGGTAATGAAAAACTGTTTTTT
TRBD1,TRBV7-8,-,TRBJ2-4,CASSLTGQNKNIQYF,TGTGCCAGCAGCTTGACGGGACAGAACAAAAACATTCAGTACTTC
-,TRBV27,-,TRBJ2-7,CASSLYPGSSYEQYF,TGTGCCAGCAGTTTATACCCAGGTAGCTCCTACGAGCAGTACTTC
-,TRBV10-3,-,TRBJ1-1,CAISEVYTEAFF,TGTGCCATCAGCGAGGTTTATACTGAAGCTTTCTTT
-,TRBV19,-,TRBJ1-6,CASSTGDSPLHF,TGTGCCAGTAGTACAGGGGATTCACCCCTCCACTTT
-,TRBV7-9,-,TRBJ1-1,CASSFMANTEAFF,TGTGCCAGCAGCTTCATGGCGAACACTGAAGCTTTCTTT
-,TRBV19,-,TRBJ2-2,CASSAGRGTNTGELFF,TGTGCCAGTAGTGCAGGTAGAGGGACGAACACCGGGGAGCTGTTTTTT
TRBD2,TRBV5-4,-,TRBJ2-1,CASSLAGLDEQFF,TGTGCCAGCAGCTTAGCGGGGTTGGATGAGCAGTTCTTC
-,TRBV7-9,once,TRBJ1-3,CASSLTGQSGNTIYF,TGTGCCAGCAGCTTAACAGGACAGTCAGGAAACACCATATATTTT
TRBD1,TRBV5-6,few,TRBJ1-2,CASSLGAGGYGYTF,TGTGCCAGCAGCTTGGGGGCAGGGGGGTATGGCTACACCTTC
TRBD1,TRBV6-5,-,TRBJ1-4,CASRPGGAANEKLFF,TGTGCCAGCAGACCAGGGGGCGCCGCTAATGAAAAACTGTTTTTT
-,TRBV5-1,-,TRBJ2-2,CASSLVQGKTGELFF,TGCGCCAGCAGCTTGGTCCAGGGGAAGACCGGGGAGCTGTTTTTT
TRBD2,TRBV7-9,-,TRBJ2-7,CASSPSGSYEQYF,TGTGCCAGCAGCCCTAGCGGATCCTACGAGCAGTACTTC
TRBD1,TRBV29-1,-,TRBJ1-1,CSGGTGRSEAFF,TGCAGCGGGGGGACAGGGAGGTCTGAAGCTTTCTTT
TRBD1,TRBV19,-,TRBJ1-1,CASSAGDRTRAFF,TGTGCCAGTAGTGCCGGGGACAGAACGCGAGCTTTCTTT
TRBD1,TRBV6-5,-,TRBJ2-7,CASTPEQGPYEQYF,TGTGCCAGCACGCCAGAACAGGGGCCTTACGAGCAGTACTTC
-,TRBV5-1,-,TRBJ1-4,CASSDQGSEKLFF,TGCGCCAGCAGCGACCAGGGGAGTGAAAAACTGTTTTTT
-,TRBV25-1,few,TRBJ1-2,CASSGVAYGYTF,TGTGCCAGCAGCGGGGTCGCCTATGGCTACACCTTC